These T cell receptor beta chains were read from a single sample in a study of T-cell reconstitution after alpha-beta-depleted transplantation in children. TCRdb itself ran the PCR reads through MiXCR, one entry per CDR3 protein. The data hold hundreds of thousands of distinct CDR3 sequences, with under 15% observed a single time. Sequenced material: PBMCs, mostly from graft donor cells, taken 360 days after TCRalphabeta/CD19-depleted stem cell transplant. Receptors originate from a male patient aged 5 to 17 who had a stem cell transplant for acute myeloid leukemia, so the T cells may come from the graft donor. CDR3s include the opening cysteine and the closing phenylalanine or tryptophan. Fields, in order: V gene, J gene, clone size, D gene, CDR3 DNA, CDR3 protein. The D gene is left open where the match is weak. Only some rows state a clone size, as once, few, many or a class for expanded clones.

TRBV2	TRBJ2-7	NA	NA	TGTGCCAGCGAACTGGGACTCCTAACAGGGTTTGGCGAGCAGTACTTC	CASELGLLTGFGEQYF
TRBV28	TRBJ2-7	few	NA	TGTGCCAGCAGCCAAGGACAGTTCCTCGGGGGCCTCGAGCAGTACTTC	CASSQGQFLGGLEQYF
TRBV25-1	TRBJ2-7	NA	NA	TGTGCCAGCAGTGAATTCGGGAGAGCCTCCTACGAGCAGTACTTC	CASSEFGRASYEQYF
TRBV28	TRBJ2-1	few	TRBD2	TGTGCCAGCAGCCCTGGACTAGCGACGGGGTTCTTC	CASSPGLATGFF
TRBV7-2	TRBJ2-5	few	TRBD2	TGTGCCAGCAGGTCCGGGACTAGCGGGGAGACCCAGTACTTC	CASRSGTSGETQYF
TRBV11-1	TRBJ2-7	few	NA	TGTGCCAGCAGCCGCCCTGCCGGATCTATAGGCTACGAGCAGTACTTC	CASSRPAGSIGYEQYF
TRBV7-6	TRBJ2-1	NA	TRBD2	TGTGCCAGCAGCTTAGGTTCTAGCGGCCCTTTTTGGAATGAGCAGTTCTTC	CASSLGSSGPFWNEQFF
TRBV7-9	TRBJ1-3	NA	NA	TGTGCCAGCAGCTTAGGACAGCCAGGAGGTGGAAACACCATATATTTT	CASSLGQPGGGNTIYF
TRBV3-1	TRBJ2-1	few	NA	TGTGCCAGCAGCCACCCCCCCTACAATGAGCAGTTCTTC	CASSHPPYNEQFF
TRBV20-1	TRBJ2-2	few	TRBD2	TGCAGTGCTTGCCGGGAGGGCCCCACCGGGGAGCTGTTTTTT	CSACREGPTGELFF
TRBV20-1	TRBJ2-6	few	NA	TGCAGTGCTAGAGATTTGGAAACAGGCACCTCTGGGGCCAACGTCCTGACTTTC	CSARDLETGTSGANVLTF
TRBV7-9	TRBJ1-6	once	NA	TGTGCCACCGTACCAGGGGTCAATTCACCCCTCCACTTT	CATVPGVNSPLHF
TRBV28	TRBJ2-5	NA	TRBD2	TGTGCCAGCGGGGGGGGAGGGCCTCCGGAGACCCAGTACTTC	CASGGGGPPETQYF
TRBV28	TRBJ2-2	few	TRBD1	TGTGCCAGCAGTTCCCCGACAGGGGTCACCGGGGAGCTGTTTTTT	CASSSPTGVTGELFF
TRBV6-5	TRBJ2-5	few	NA	TGTGCCAGCAGTTACTCGATCGGGGGAGTGGAAGAGACCCAGTACTTC	CASSYSIGGVEETQYF
TRBV11-2	TRBJ2-2	once	TRBD2	TGTGCCAGCAGCTCAGAAGGAGCGGGAGGAACCGGGGAGCTGTTTTTT	CASSSEGAGGTGELFF
TRBV5-1	TRBJ2-7	many	TRBD2	TGCGCCAGCAGCCCGGGACTAGCGGGCTACTACGAGCAGTACTTC	CASSPGLAGYYEQYF
TRBV6-5	TRBJ2-1	few	TRBD2	TGTGCCAGCAGTTACCGGACTAGCGGGAGCTCCTACAATGAGCAGTTCTTC	CASSYRTSGSSYNEQFF
TRBV19	TRBJ2-2	NA	TRBD1	TGTGCCAGTAGACGTTTGGACAGGGCTTCCACCGGGGAGCTGTTTTTT	CASRRLDRASTGELFF
TRBV25-1	TRBJ2-1	NA	NA	TGTGCCAGCAGGGGGTTTAGTGGAGGCCAGTACAATGAGCAGTTCTTC	CASRGFSGGQYNEQFF
TRBV7-2	TRBJ1-3	NA	NA	TGTGCCAGCAGCTTAGTGGGGGGGCTCGAAAACACCATATATTTT	CASSLVGGLENTIYF
TRBV6-2/TRBV6-3	TRBJ2-1	many	NA	TGTGCCAGCAGTTACTCCTCCGGGACTGAGCAGTTCTTC	CASSYSSGTEQFF
TRBV6-5	TRBJ1-1	NA	NA	TGTGCCAGCAGCCACATCGCCTCATTGTTGAACACTGAAGCTTTCTTT	CASSHIASLLNTEAFF
TRBV28	TRBJ2-7	NA	TRBD1	TGTGCCAGCAGTTTAAACGACAGGGGGCGCCCCTACGAGCAGTACTTC	CASSLNDRGRPYEQYF